The 20 T cell receptor beta chains below were found in one sample sequenced in a study of shared clonotypes between healthy human individuals. This table comes from immunoSEQ multiplex PCR, and its TCRdb copy is limited to in-frame clones, with some not included. The sample includes around 1.6 million clones, 95% to 99% of them seen just once. Specimen: naive CD4+ T cells sorted from blood. As for subset: CD45RA+ positively selected. The receptors shown here come from a man younger than 45 in good health.

Note on this clone: At the DNA level, this CDR3 is encoded by other sequences in the same sample as well. The chain carries TRBV5-1 and TRBJ2-5; D remains unclear. CDR3 length: 14 residues. The germline V gene has CDR1 SGHRS and CDR2 YFSETQ. V dropped 0 bases and J dropped 2 bases, with 8 bases sitting between them. The CDR3 nucleotides read TGCGCCAGCAGCTTGGTACCAGGACAAGAGACCCAGTACTTC. This sequence encodes CASSLVPGQETQYF.

This chain links TRBV27 with TRBJ1-1; 7 nucleotides agree with TRBD1. J was trimmed by 11 bases and V by 6 bases; bases with no gene match: 12. Germline CDR1 and CDR2: MNHEY and SMNVEV (reference sequence). This CDR3 comprises 13 residues. DNA for the CDR3: TGTGCCAGCAGAGATTGGGCGGGACAGTCGGCTTTCTTT. Its translation: CASRDWAGQSAFF.

The V gene is TRBV7-6, the J gene TRBJ2-2; D perhaps matches TRBD2 (5 bases). CDR1 SGHVS and CDR2 FNYEAQ come from the germline V gene. The CDR3 extends over 15 amino acids. Trimming removed 3 bases at V and 3 bases at J, with 11 bases between. CDR3 protein: CASSFSEADTGELFF. The CDR3 nucleotides are TGTGCCAGCAGCTTTTCGGAGGCGGACACCGGGGAGCTGTTTTTT. Based on the CDR3 plus reference TRBV7-6 and TRBJ2-2, the full variable domain is GAGVSQSPRYKVTKRGQDVALRCDPISGHVSLYWYRQALGQGPEFLTYFNYEAQQDKSGLPNDRFSAERPEGSISTLTIQRTEQRDSAMYRCASSFSEADTGELFFGEGSRLTVL.

This rearrangement joins TRBV5-1 to TRBJ2-6; TRBD1 is a possible D gene (5 bases). V lost 0 bases to trimming and J lost 1 base, with 8 bases between them. Germline V gene sequence: CDR1 SGHRS, CDR2 YFSETQ. This CDR3 is built from 16 residues. DNA for the CDR3: TGCGCCAGCAGCTTGGCCCCAGGGTCTGGGGCCAACGTCCTGACTTTC. Translated, it gives CASSLAPGSGANVLTF. The full variable domain, its missing parts supplied by reference TRBV5-1 and TRBJ2-6, is KAGVTQTPRYLIKTRGQQVTLSCSPISGHRSVSWYQQTPGQGLQFLFEYFSETQRNKGNFPGRFSGRQFSNSRSEMNVSTLELGDSALYLCASSLAPGSGANVLTFGAGSRLTVL.

The chain combines TRBV29-1 with TRBJ1-1, with 7 positions matching TRBD1. CDR3 length: 15 residues. V was clipped by 3 bases and J by 0 bases; unmatched bases: 7. Germline CDR1 and CDR2: SQVTM and ANQGSEA. The CDR3 region is CSVDRDRPMNTEAFF. The CDR3 coding sequence is TGCAGCGTTGATCGGGACAGACCCATGAACACTGAAGCTTTCTTT.

To note about this clone: The same CDR3 is also encoded by other DNA sequences in this sample. CDR3 DNA: TGTGCCAGCAGTTTGGCCGGGTCTGGCTACACCTTC. This sequence encodes CASSLAGSGYTF. The chain carries TRBV28 and TRBJ1-2; the D is unclear. The germline CDR1 and CDR2 sequences are MDHEN and SYDVKM. The V and J ends lost 3 bases and 7 bases respectively, with 9 bases between them. The CDR3 length is 12 residues.

J is TRBJ1-4 and V is TRBV4-3; TRBD1 might be the D (5 bases). The CDR3 is 16 residues long. Trimming pared 0 bases from V and 2 bases from J, leaving 10 bases between. The germline CDR1 and CDR2 sequences are LGHNA and YSLEER. CDR3 amino acids: CASSQEGRMTNEKLFF. CDR3 in DNA: TGCGCCAGCAGCCAAGAGGGGCGGATGACTAATGAAAAACTGTTTTTT.

The rearrangement uses TRBV28 and TRBJ1-5, with TRBD1 matching over 7 bases. Germline lookup yields CDR1 MDHEN and CDR2 SYDVKM. The CDR3 length is 12 residues. J gave up 6 bases and V 10 bases, and 6 bases lay outside the gene matches. CDR3 DNA: TGTGCCATCGACAGGGCAATTCAGCCCCAGCATTTT. Translation: CAIDRAIQPQHF.

This chain connects TRBV4-2 to TRBJ2-7; D gene uncertain. Germline CDR1 LGHNA, CDR2 YNFKEQ. The CDR3 has 14 amino acids. Trimming removed 0 bases from V and 2 bases from J, with 8 bases in between. The CDR3 reads CASSQDGRAYEQYF. CDR3 nucleotides: TGTGCCAGCAGCCAAGACGGCAGAGCCTACGAGCAGTACTTC.

The V call is TRBV28, the J call TRBJ2-7, with 7 bases matching TRBD1. V lost 6 bases to trimming and J lost 2 bases; unmatched junction nucleotides: 13. The CDR3 covers 16 residues. CDR1 is MDHEN, CDR2 SYDVKM, per germline. CDR3 coding DNA: TGTGCCAGCAGCTTGACGTCACCCGGGACAGCCTACGAGCAGTACTTC. Residues: CASSLTSPGTAYEQYF.

This rearrangement joins TRBV5-1 to TRBJ1-5; perhaps TRBD1 as D (6 bases). Deletions cut 1 base from V and 4 bases from J, with 12 bases between. The length of the CDR3 is 15 residues. CDR1 and CDR2 (germline): SGHRS, YFSETQ. CDR3 sequence reads: CASSLSTGGNQPQHF. The CDR3 DNA reads as TGCGCCAGCAGCTTGTCGACAGGTGGAAATCAGCCCCAGCATTTT. The full variable domain, with the rest looked up from reference TRBV5-1 and TRBJ1-5, is KAGVTQTPRYLIKTRGQQVTLSCSPISGHRSVSWYQQTPGQGLQFLFEYFSETQRNKGNFPGRFSGRQFSNSRSEMNVSTLELGDSALYLCASSLSTGGNQPQHFGDGTRLSIL.

The rearrangement links TRBV14 to TRBJ2-7; D possibly corresponds to TRBD1 (5 bases). V lost 2 bases and J lost 6, with 17 bases in between. Germline CDR1 and CDR2: SGHDN and FVKESK. This CDR3 contains 15 residues. CDR3 DNA: TGTGCCAGCAGCCAACGGGCAGGGTTAAGCCCCGAGCAGTACTTC. Translation gives CASSQRAGLSPEQYF.

This rearrangement joins TRBV28 to TRBJ2-5, with D perhaps matching TRBD1 (5 bases). Germline CDR1 and CDR2: MDHEN and SYDVKM. Deletions cut 6 bases from V and 2 bases from J, with 19 bases between. There are 16 residues in the CDR3. The chain's CDR3 is CASSPQAGISQETQYF. DNA of the CDR3: TGTGCCAGCAGCCCCCAGGCAGGGATTTCACAAGAGACCCAGTACTTC.

This clone has just one count. The chain carries TRBV11-2 and TRBJ2-7, with TRBD2 identical over 9 bases. V trimming: 1 base; J trimming: 0 bases; junction bases outside the gene matches: 4. Per the germline V gene, CDR1 is SGHAT and CDR2 is FQNNGV. The CDR3 has 16 residues. The CDR3 loop is CASSLGASGISYEQYF. The CDR3 bases are TGTGCCAGCAGCTTAGGGGCTAGCGGGATCTCCTACGAGCAGTACTTC.

The chain links TRBV7-2 to TRBJ2-1; 14 positions match TRBD2. The CDR3 has 15 residues. V dropped 5 bases and J dropped 9; count of bases not matched to a gene: 6. Germline V gives CDR1 SGHTA, CDR2 FQGNSA. The CDR3 DNA follows: TGTGCCAGCAGCGCGCCGGGACTAGCGGGAGTTGAGCAGTTCTTC. This gives the protein CASSAPGLAGVEQFF.

The chain links TRBV18 to TRBJ2-7; TRBD1 agrees at 9 bases. The length of the CDR3 is 15 residues. Losses at the gene ends were 3 bases for V and 4 bases for J; bases not matched to a gene: 7. The germline CDR1 and CDR2 sequences are KGHSH and LQKENI. In nucleotides, the CDR3 is TGTGCCAGCTCACCGGGGACAGGGCGAGGGTACGAGCAGTACTTC. Its translation: CASSPGTGRGYEQYF.

This clone was seen just once. The chain's CDR3 is CASKRGGLRLHTQYF. The DNA for the CDR3 is TGTGCCTCCAAGAGGGGAGGGCTGCGCCTGCATACGCAGTATTTT. V usage is TRBV19 and J usage is TRBJ2-3; 7 bases align to TRBD2. Unmatched junction bases numbered 18, after V lost 11 bases and J lost 7 bases. The CDR3 runs 15 residues. From germline, CDR1 is LNHDA and CDR2 SQIVND (reference sequence).

The J gene is TRBJ2-1, the V gene TRBV5-5, with 13 bases aligning to TRBD2. This CDR3 region has 15 residues. Germline lookup yields CDR1 SGHKS and CDR2 YYEKEE (reference sequence). V was clipped by 0 bases and J by 15 bases; unmatched bases: 9. The DNA for the CDR3 is TGTGCCAGCAGCTTGGCCGAAACTAGCGGGAGGGTGGGGTTCTTC. Translation gives CASSLAETSGRVGFF.

CDR3 protein: CASSIAPPYEQFF. CDR3 DNA sequence: TGTGCCAGTAGTATAGCCCCCCCGTATGAGCAGTTCTTC. The chain uses TRBV19 and TRBJ2-1, with no clear D. Per the germline V gene, CDR1 is LNHDA and CDR2 is SQIVND (reference sequence). This CDR3 is built from 13 residues. Trimming cost V 1 base and J 8 bases, with 9 bases left between them. The whole variable domain, filled in from reference TRBV19 and TRBJ2-1, reads DGGITQSPKYLFRKEGQNVTLSCEQNLNHDAMYWYRQDPGQGLRLIYYSQIVNDFQKGDIAEGYSVSREKKESFPLTVTSAQKNPTAFYLCASSIAPPYEQFFGPGTRLTVL.

The CDR3 bases are TGTGCCAGCAGTCCAGCGGACAGGGGCTCTCAGCCCCAGCATTTT. Residues: CASSPADRGSQPQHF. The chain employs TRBV27 and TRBJ1-5; TRBD1 matches at 9 bases. The CDR3 is 15 amino acids. Germline V lookup: CDR1 MNHEY, CDR2 SMNVEV (reference sequence). With 5 bases clipped from V and 6 bases from J, the junction kept 8 bases outside the gene matches.